Below are 14 T cell receptor beta chains sequenced from a single sample in a study of blood T cells in healthy people across ages. Alongside a J-beta primer mix, a sample-barcoded 5' primer served in a second PCR lasting about 7 to 12 cycles. TCRdb reprocessed the 5' RACE reads via MiXCR and lists one record per CDR3 protein. This table has about 560,000 distinct CDR3 sequences, 27% appearing once. The data also belong to a second study, concerning T cells of mothers and their children.

Sequencing was done on a sample of blood. All receptors derive from a boy aged 2-15 years in good health.

This chain links TRBV9 with TRBJ2-7; possible D gene TRBD2, 5 bases. V gave up 1 base and J gave up 2 bases, with 10 bases separating them. This CDR3 spans 14 amino acids. Germline loops: CDR1 SGDLS, CDR2 YYNGEE. The CDR3 loop reads CASSVRAETYEQYF. CDR3 in DNA: TGTGCCAGCAGCGTAAGAGCGGAGACCTACGAGCAGTACTTC.

The chain joins TRBV12-3 or TRBV12-4 to TRBJ2-3; D not resolved. Trimming took 6 bases from V and 3 from J, leaving 7 bases between them. This CDR3 region has 12 residues. CDR3 residues: CASRYQTDTQYF. The CDR3, as DNA: TGTGCCAGCAGGTACCAAACAGATACGCAGTATTTT.

V and J are TRBV29-1 and TRBJ2-7; D might be TRBD1 (6 bases). This CDR3 has 13 amino acids. V was shortened by 1 base and J by 3 bases, with 10 bases between the two germline ends. CDR1 SQVTM and CDR2 ANQGSEA come from the germline V gene. The CDR3 sequence is CSVEASGDYEQYF. Here the CDR3 DNA reads TGCAGCGTTGAAGCCTCAGGGGACTACGAGCAGTACTTC.

This clonotype has a handful of counts. This CDR3 fails to terminate in the conserved phenylalanine or tryptophan, so it likely reflects a read error. The chain uses TRBV6-1 and TRBJ2-5; 8 nucleotides agree with TRBD1. The DNA end favors TRBJ2-1, so the J call may be wrong. This CDR3 region has 15 residues. Germline V gene lookup returns CDR1 MNHNS and CDR2 SASEGT. The CDR3 sequence is CASSVQGDSYNEQFL. In DNA, the CDR3 is TGTGCCAGCAGTGTACAGGGGGACTCCTACAATGAGCAGTTCCTC.

As to this clonotype: A much larger clone differs by one base, so this may be a read error. This sequence joins TRBV3-1 and TRBJ2-4; maybe TRBD1 (5 bases). This CDR3 contains 14 residues. In germline, CDR1 is LGHDT, CDR2 YNNKEL (reference sequence). This CDR3 reads CASSQDPSEDIQHF. CDR3 bases: TGTGCCAGCAGCCAAGATCCGAGTGAGGACATTCAGCACTTC.

CDR3 loop: CASSQGLAGGEQYF. CDR3 DNA sequence: TGTGCCAGCAGCCAAGGACTAGCGGGTGGCGAGCAGTACTTC. This chain joins TRBV9 and TRBJ2-7; 11 bases agree with TRBD2. Germline V gene data show CDR1 as SGDLS and CDR2 as YYNGEE. This CDR3 is built from 14 residues. V shed 4 bases and J 6 bases; nucleotides not matched to a gene: 6. The whole variable domain, filled in from reference TRBV9 and TRBJ2-7, reads DSGVTQTPKHLITATGQRVTLRCSPRSGDLSVYWYQQSLDQGLQFLIQYYNGEERAKGNILERFSAQQFPDLHSELNLSSLELGDSALYFCASSQGLAGGEQYFGPGTRLTVT.

The chain has TRBV4-1 and TRBJ2-3; D tentatively reads TRBD1 or TRBD2 (6 bases each). Trimming took off 5 bases at V and 7 bases at J, with 22 bases between the two ends. The CDR3 loop spans 16 amino acids. Looked up from germline, CDR1 is MGHRA and CDR2 is YSYEKL. CDR3 in DNA: TGCGCCAGCAGCTACCACCCCGGGGGCGGAAGGAATACGCAGTATTTT. It translates to CASSYHPGGGRNTQYF.

In its sample, this clonotype was seen a few times. This chain links TRBV7-8 with TRBJ2-3, with a possible D match to TRBD2 (6 bases). V was clipped by 5 bases and J by 5 bases, with 14 bases between them. CDR1 and CDR2 from the germline V gene are SGHVS and FQNEAQ. The CDR3 spans 14 residues. CDR3 bases: TGTGCCAGCAGCCGGGGACTCCGCGGAGATACGCAGTATTTT. This translates into CASSRGLRGDTQYF.

The gene calls are TRBV4-3 and TRBJ1-2; 10 bases are a match to TRBD1. V trimming: 4 bases; J trimming: 11 bases; junction bases outside the gene matches: 7. The CDR3 covers 13 residues. CDR1 and CDR2 (germline): LGHNA, YSLEER. The CDR3 loop reads CASSLGTGAGYTF. Here the CDR3 DNA reads TGCGCCAGCAGCCTCGGGACAGGGGCAGGGTACACCTTC.

This rearrangement joins TRBV11-3 to TRBJ2-1; TRBD1 agrees at 7 bases. The CDR3 is made up of 17 amino acids. V lost 5 bases, J lost 0 bases, and 10 bases stayed unmatched. Germline CDR1 and CDR2: SGHNT and YENEEA. As DNA, the CDR3 is TGTGCCAGCAGCGCGCGACAGGGTCCCCGCTCCTACAATGAGCAGTTCTTC. Encoded protein: CASSARQGPRSYNEQFF.

About this clonotype itself: This may stem from a read error, because a much larger clone lies one nucleotide away. The limits of the CDR3 on the DNA are not certain, so only TCRdb's listed CDR3 is given. This CDR3 is CSVGQGNEKPFF. The genes are TRBV29-1 and TRBJ1-4; no DNA check was done on the table's D call, TRBD1. The CDR3 is 12 residues long, ends included. Germline CDR1 SQVTM, CDR2 ANQGSEA.

The chain couples TRBV7-2 to TRBJ2-5; 10 bases are shared with TRBD2. The trim removed 5 bases at V and 3 bases at J, leaving 9 bases unmatched. The germline CDR1 and CDR2 sequences are SGHTA and FQGNSA. The CDR3 runs to 16 residues. CDR3 sequence: CASSNYGLAEEETQYF. CDR3 bases: TGTGCCAGCAGCAACTACGGACTAGCGGAGGAAGAGACCCAGTACTTC.

The chain links TRBV5-1 to TRBJ2-5; 12 positions agree with TRBD2. The CDR3 covers 15 residues. Germline CDR1 and CDR2: SGHRS and YFSETQ. V shed 6 bases, J shed 1 base, and the junction held 4 bases outside the gene matches. For the CDR3, the DNA is TGCGCCAGCACCGTGACTAGCGGGGGCCAAGAGACCCAGTACTTC. It codes for CASTVTSGGQETQYF.

This clonotype was picked up a small number of times. This chain links TRBV20-1 with TRBJ2-5; the D gene is possibly TRBD1 (6 bases). The germline V and J ends were trimmed by 6 bases and 11 bases, with 22 bases remaining between them. This CDR3 is built from 13 residues. The germline V gene encodes CDR1 DFQATT and CDR2 SNEGSKA (reference sequence). CDR3 nucleotides: TGCAGTGCCCGATCCGGGACACCCAGGGAGCAGTACTTC. Amino acid sequence: CSARSGTPREQYF.